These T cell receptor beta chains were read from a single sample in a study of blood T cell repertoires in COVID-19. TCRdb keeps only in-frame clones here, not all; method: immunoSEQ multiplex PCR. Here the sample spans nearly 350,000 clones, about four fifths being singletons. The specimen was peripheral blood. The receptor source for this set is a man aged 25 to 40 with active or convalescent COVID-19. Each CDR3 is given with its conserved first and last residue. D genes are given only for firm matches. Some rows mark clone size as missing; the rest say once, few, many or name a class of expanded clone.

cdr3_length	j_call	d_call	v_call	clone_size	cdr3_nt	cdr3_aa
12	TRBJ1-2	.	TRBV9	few	TGTGCCAGCAGGCGACAGACCTATGGCTACACCTTC	CASRRQTYGYTF
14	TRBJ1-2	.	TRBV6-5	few	TGTGCCAGCAGTCCCCAGGGGTGGATCTATGGCTACACCTTC	CASSPQGWIYGYTF
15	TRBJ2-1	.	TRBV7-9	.	TGTGCCAGCTCTAAGGGGAGCCCTTTGGAGGGTGAGCAGTTCTTC	CASSKGSPLEGEQFF
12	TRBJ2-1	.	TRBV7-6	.	TGTGCCAGCAGCTTAGGACTCACTGAGCAGTTCTTC	CASSLGLTEQFF
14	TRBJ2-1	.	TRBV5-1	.	TGCGCCAGCAGCTTTTCGGGAGAGGGGAATGAGCAGTTCTTC	CASSFSGEGNEQFF
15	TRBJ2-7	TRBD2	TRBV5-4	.	TGTGCCAGCAGCTTGGGTCTAGCGGGACTCGACGAGCAGTACTTC	CASSLGLAGLDEQYF
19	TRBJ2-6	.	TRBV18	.	TGTGCCAGCTCACCACCGATCGCGGGGGCCCTCTCTGGGGCCAACGTCCTGACTTTC	CASSPPIAGALSGANVLTF
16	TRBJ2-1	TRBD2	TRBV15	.	TGTGCCACCAGCAGAGGTTCAGCTAGCGGGAGGGAGGAGCAGTTCTTC	CATSRGSASGREEQFF
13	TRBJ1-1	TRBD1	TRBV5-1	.	TGCGCCAGCAGCGATGGACAGGGGACTGAAGCTTTCTTT	CASSDGQGTEAFF
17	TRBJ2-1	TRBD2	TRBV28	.	TGTGCCAGCAGTTTGGGTCGGGGGGGTTCCTCCTACAATGAGCAGTTCTTC	CASSLGRGGSSYNEQFF
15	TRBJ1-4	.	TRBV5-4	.	TGTGCCAGCAGCTTGAGATCGCCAGGGGATGAAAAACTGTTTTTT	CASSLRSPGDEKLFF
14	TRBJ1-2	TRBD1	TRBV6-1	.	TGTGCCAGCACCCACGGACAGGGTTATTTCGGCTACACCTTC	CASTHGQGYFGYTF
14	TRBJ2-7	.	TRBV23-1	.	TGCGCCAGCAGTCTGGGGCGATGGCCCTACGAGCAGTACTTC	CASSLGRWPYEQYF
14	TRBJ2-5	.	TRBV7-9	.	TGTGCCAGCAGCAGGCGACAACGGGGAAAGACCCAGTACTTC	CASSRRQRGKTQYF
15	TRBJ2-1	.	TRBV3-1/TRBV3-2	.	TGTGCCAGCAGCCAAGACCAGGGCCTCTACAATGAGCAGTTCTTC	CASSQDQGLYNEQFF
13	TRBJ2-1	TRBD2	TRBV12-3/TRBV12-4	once	TGTGCCAGCACCACGGGGGGGATTGTGAAGCAGTTCTTC	CASTTGGIVKQFF
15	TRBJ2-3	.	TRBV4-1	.	TGCGCCAGCAGCAGGGGTCCAATTCACACAGATACGCAGTATTTT	CASSRGPIHTDTQYF
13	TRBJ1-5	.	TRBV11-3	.	TGTGCCAGCAGCTTAAGTCAGAATCAGCCCCAGCATTTT	CASSLSQNQPQHF
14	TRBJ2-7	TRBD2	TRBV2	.	TGTGCCAGCGACCGTACTAGCGGGATTTCCGAGCAGTACTTC	CASDRTSGISEQYF
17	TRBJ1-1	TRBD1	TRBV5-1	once	TGCGCCAGCAGCTATGGGACAGTAAAGGTGGGGGACACTGAAGCTTTCTTT	CASSYGTVKVGDTEAFF
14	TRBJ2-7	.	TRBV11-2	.	TGTGCCAGCAGGCGGGACGGCAACTCCTACGAGCAGTACTTC	CASRRDGNSYEQYF
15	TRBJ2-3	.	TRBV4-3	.	TGCGCCAGCAGCCAGGGGCTACCCGGCACAGATACGCAGTATTTT	CASSQGLPGTDTQYF
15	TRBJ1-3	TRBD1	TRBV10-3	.	TGTGCCATCAGTGACGGACAGGGGGCTGGAAACACCATATATTTT	CAISDGQGAGNTIYF
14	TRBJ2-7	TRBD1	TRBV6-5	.	TGTGCCAGCACCGCTCCGGGACAGGGCCACGAGCAGTACTTC	CASTAPGQGHEQYF
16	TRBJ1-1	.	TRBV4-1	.	TGCGCCAGCAGCCAAATGCACGGGGGGATTAACACTGAAGCTTTCTTT	CASSQMHGGINTEAFF
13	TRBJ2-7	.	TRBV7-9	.	TGTGCCAGCAGCTCAGGACAGACCTACGAGCAGTACTTC	CASSSGQTYEQYF
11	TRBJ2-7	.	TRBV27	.	TGTGCCAGCAGTCTAGCAGGCGAGCAGTACTTC	CASSLAGEQYF
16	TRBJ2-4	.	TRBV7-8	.	TGTGCCAGCAGCTTAGGTCACAGGCTAGCCGGGGGCATTCAGTACTTC	CASSLGHRLAGGIQYF
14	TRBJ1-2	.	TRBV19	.	TGTGCCAGTAGTATTCTTCAGGCGCCCGTGGGCTACACCTTC	CASSILQAPVGYTF
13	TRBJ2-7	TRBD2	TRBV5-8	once	TGTGCCAGCAGCTTAGGGAGGGAATACGAGCAGTACTTC	CASSLGREYEQYF
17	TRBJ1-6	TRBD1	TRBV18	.	TGTGCCAGCTCATCAACAGGGGGCGACTCCTATAATTCACCCCTCCACTTT	CASSSTGGDSYNSPLHF